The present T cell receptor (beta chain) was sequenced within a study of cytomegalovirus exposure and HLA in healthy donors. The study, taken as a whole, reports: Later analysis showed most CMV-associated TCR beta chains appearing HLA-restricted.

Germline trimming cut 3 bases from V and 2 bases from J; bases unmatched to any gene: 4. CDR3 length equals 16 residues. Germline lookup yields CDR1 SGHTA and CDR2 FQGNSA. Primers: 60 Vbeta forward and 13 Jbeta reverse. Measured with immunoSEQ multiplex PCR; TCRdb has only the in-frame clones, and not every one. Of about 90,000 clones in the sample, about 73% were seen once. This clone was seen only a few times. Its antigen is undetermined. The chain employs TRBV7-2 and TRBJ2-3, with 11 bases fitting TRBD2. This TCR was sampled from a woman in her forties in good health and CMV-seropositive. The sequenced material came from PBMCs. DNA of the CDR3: TGTGCCAGCAGCTTTAGCGGGGGGGGAAACACAGATACGCAGTATTTT. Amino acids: CASSFSGGGNTDTQYF.